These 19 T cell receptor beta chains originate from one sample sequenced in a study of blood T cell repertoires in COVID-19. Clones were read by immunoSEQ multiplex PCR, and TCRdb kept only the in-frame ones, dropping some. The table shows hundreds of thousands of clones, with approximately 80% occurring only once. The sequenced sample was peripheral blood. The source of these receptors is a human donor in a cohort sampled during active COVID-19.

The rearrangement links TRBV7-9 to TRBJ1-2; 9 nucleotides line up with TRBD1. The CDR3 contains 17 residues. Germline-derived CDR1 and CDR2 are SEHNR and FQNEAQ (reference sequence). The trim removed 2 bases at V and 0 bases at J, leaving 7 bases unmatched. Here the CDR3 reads CASSLPGTGLANYGYTF. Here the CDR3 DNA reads TGTGCCAGCAGCTTACCCGGGACAGGGCTAGCTAACTATGGCTACACCTTC.

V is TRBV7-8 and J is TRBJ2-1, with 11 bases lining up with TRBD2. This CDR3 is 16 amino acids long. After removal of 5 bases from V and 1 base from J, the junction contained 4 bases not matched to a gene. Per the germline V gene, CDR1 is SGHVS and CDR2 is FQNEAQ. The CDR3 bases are TGTGCCAGCAGCGCACCTAGCGGGGGGTCCTACAATGAGCAGTTCTTC. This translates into CASSAPSGGSYNEQFF.

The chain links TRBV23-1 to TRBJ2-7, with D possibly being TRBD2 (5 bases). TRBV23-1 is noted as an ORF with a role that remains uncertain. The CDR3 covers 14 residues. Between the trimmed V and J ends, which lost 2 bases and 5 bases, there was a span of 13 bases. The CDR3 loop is CASSQIREVNEQYF. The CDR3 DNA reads TGCGCCAGCAGTCAAATCCGGGAAGTAAACGAGCAGTACTTC.

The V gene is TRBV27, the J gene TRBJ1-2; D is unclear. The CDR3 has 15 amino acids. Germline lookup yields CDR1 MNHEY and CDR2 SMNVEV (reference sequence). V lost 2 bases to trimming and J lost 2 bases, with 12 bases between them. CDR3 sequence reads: CASSLLGGSNYGYTF. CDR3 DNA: TGTGCCAGCAGTTTACTCGGCGGAAGCAACTATGGCTACACCTTC.

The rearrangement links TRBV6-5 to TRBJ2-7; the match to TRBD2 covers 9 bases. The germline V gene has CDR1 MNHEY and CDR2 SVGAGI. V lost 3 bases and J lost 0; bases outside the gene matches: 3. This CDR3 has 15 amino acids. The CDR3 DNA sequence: TGTGCCAGCAGTTATGGTAGCGGGAGCTCCTACGAGCAGTACTTC. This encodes CASSYGSGSSYEQYF.

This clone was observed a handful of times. The CDR3 bases are TGTGCCAGCAGCTTCCAGGGGACCTTGAACACTGAAGCTTTCTTT. This codes for CASSFQGTLNTEAFF. This chain uses TRBV7-8 with TRBJ1-1; D perhaps matches TRBD1 (6 bases). Per germline, CDR1 SGHVS and CDR2 FQNEAQ. With 3 bases removed from V and 0 bases from J, the gap between germline ends came to 11 bases. CDR3 length: 15 amino acids.

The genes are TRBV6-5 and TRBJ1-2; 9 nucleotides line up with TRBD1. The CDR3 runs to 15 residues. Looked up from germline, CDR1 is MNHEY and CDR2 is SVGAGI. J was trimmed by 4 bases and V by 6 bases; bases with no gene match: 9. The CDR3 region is CASRHNRGQGYGYTF. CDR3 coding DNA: TGTGCCAGCAGACACAACAGGGGGCAAGGCTATGGCTACACCTTC.

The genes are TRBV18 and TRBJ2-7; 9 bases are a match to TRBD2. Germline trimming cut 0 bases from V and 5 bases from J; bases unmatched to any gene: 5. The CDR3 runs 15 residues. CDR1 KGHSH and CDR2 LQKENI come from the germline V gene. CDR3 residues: CASSPPKRGVHEQYF. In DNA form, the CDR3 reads TGTGCCAGCTCACCACCGAAGCGGGGGGTCCACGAGCAGTACTTC.

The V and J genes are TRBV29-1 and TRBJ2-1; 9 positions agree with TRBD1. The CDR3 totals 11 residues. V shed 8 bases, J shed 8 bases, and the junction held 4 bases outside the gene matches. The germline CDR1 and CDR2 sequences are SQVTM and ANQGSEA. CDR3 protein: CSMDRGHEQFF. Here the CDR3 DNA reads TGCAGCATGGACAGGGGCCATGAGCAGTTCTTC.

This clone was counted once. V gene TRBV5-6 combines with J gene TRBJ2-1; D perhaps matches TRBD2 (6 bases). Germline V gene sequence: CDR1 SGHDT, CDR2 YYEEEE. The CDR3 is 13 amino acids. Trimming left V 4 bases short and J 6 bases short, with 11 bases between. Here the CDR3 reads CASSPGTRNEQFF. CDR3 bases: TGTGCCAGCAGCCCCGGGACTCGCAATGAGCAGTTCTTC.

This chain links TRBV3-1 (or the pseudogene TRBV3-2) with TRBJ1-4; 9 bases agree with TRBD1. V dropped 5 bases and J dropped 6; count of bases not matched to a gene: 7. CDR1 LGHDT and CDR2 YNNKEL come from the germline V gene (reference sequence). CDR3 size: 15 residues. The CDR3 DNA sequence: TGTGCCAGCAGCGGATCGGGACAGGGTGATGAAAAACTGTTTTTT. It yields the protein CASSGSGQGDEKLFF.

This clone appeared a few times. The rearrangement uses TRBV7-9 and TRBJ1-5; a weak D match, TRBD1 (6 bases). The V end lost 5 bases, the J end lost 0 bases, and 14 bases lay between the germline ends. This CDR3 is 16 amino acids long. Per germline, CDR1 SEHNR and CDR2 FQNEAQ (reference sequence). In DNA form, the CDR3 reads TGTGCCAGCAGCATAACCACAGGGCTTAGCAATCAGCCCCAGCATTTT. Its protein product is CASSITTGLSNQPQHF. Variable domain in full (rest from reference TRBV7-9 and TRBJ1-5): DTGVSQNPRHKITKRGQNVTFRCDPISEHNRLYWYRQTLGQGPEFLTYFQNEAQLEKSRLLSDRFSAERPKGSFSTLEIQRTEQGDSAMYLCASSITTGLSNQPQHFGDGTRLSIL.

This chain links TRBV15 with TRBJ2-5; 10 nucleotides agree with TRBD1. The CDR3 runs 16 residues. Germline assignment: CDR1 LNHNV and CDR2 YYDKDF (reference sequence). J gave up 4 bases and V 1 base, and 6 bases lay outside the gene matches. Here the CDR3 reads CATSRGDRGQGETQYF. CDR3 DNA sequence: TGTGCCACCAGCAGAGGTGACAGGGGGCAAGGAGAGACCCAGTACTTC.

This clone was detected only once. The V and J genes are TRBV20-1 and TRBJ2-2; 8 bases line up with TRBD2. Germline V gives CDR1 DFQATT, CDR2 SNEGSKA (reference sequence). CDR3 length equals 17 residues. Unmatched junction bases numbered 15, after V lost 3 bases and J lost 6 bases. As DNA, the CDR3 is TGCAGTGCTAGTCGTCATAAGGCGGGACTAGGTTCCGGGGAGCTGTTTTTT. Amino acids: CSASRHKAGLGSGELFF.

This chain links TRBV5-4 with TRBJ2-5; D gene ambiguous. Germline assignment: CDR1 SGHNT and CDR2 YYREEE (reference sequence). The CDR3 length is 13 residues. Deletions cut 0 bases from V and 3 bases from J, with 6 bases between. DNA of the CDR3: TGTGCCAGCAGCTTGGGGGCGAAAGAGACCCAGTACTTC. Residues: CASSLGAKETQYF.

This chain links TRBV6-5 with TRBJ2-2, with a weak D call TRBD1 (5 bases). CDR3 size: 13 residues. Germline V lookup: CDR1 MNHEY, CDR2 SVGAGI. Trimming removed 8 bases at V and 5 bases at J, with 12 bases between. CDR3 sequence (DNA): TGTGCCAGCCGCCTAAGGGGAACCGGGGAGCTGTTTTTT. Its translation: CASRLRGTGELFF.

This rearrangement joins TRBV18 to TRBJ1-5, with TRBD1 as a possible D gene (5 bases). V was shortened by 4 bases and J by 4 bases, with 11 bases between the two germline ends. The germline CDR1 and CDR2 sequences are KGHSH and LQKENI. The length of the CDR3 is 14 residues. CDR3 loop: CASSLGTDNQPQHF. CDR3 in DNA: TGTGCCAGCTCACTCGGGACTGATAATCAGCCCCAGCATTTT.

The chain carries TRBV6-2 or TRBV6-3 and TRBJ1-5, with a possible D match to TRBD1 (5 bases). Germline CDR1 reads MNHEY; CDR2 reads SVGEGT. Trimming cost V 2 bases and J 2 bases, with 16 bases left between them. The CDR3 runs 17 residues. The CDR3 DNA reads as TGTGCCAGCAGTTACCCCCCAAGGGCGGGGGGCAATCAGCCCCAGCATTTT. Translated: CASSYPPRAGGNQPQHF.

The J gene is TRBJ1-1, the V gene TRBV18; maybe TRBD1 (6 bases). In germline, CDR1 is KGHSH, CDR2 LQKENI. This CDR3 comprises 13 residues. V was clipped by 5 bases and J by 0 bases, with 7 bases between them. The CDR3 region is CASSRGMNTEAFF. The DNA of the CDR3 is TGTGCCAGCTCAAGGGGGATGAACACTGAAGCTTTCTTT.